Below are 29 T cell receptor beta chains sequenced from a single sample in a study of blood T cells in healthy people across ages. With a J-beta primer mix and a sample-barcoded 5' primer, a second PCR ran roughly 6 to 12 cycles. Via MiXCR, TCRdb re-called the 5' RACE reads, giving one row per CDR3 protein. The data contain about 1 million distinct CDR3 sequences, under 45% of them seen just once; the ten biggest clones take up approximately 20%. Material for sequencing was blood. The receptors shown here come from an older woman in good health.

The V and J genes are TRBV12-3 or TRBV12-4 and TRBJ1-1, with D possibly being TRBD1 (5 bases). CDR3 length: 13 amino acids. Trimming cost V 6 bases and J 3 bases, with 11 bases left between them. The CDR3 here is CASREGVDTEAFF. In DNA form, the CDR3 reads TGTGCCAGCAGGGAAGGGGTAGACACTGAAGCTTTCTTT.

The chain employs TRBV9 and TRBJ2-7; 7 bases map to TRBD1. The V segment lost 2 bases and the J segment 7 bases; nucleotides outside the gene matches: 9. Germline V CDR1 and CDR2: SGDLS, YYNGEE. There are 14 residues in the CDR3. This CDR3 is CASSVRDRDGEQYF. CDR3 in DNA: TGTGCCAGCAGCGTCCGCGACAGGGATGGGGAGCAGTACTTC.

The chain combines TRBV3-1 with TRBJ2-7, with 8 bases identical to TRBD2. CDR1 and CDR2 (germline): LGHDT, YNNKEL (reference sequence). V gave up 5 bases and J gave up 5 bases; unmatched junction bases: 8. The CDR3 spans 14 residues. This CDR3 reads CASSFLAGKDEQYF. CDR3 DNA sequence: TGTGCCAGCAGCTTCTTAGCGGGAAAGGACGAGCAGTACTTC.

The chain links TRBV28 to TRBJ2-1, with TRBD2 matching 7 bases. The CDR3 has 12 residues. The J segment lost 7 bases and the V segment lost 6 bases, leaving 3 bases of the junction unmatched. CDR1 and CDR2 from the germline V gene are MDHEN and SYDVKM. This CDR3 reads CASSSAGNEQFF. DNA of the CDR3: TGTGCCAGCAGCTCAGCGGGAAATGAGCAGTTCTTC.

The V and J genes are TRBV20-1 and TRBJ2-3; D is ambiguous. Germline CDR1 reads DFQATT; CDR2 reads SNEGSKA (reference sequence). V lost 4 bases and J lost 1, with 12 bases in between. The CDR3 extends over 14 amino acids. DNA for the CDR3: TGCAGTGCTACTATCCCGACGGGCACAGATACGCAGTATTTT. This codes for CSATIPTGTDTQYF.

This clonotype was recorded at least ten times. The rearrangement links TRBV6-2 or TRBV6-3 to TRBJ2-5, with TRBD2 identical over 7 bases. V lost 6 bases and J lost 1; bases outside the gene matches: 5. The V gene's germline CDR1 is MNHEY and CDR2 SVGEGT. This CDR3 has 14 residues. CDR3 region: CASRKSGAQETQYF. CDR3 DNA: TGTGCCAGCAGGAAAAGCGGGGCCCAAGAGACCCAGTACTTC.

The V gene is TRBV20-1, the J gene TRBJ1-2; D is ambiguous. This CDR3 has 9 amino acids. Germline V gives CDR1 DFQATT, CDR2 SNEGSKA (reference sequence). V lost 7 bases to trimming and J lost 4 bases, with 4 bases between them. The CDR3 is CSGSYGYTF. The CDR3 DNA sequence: TGCAGTGGCAGCTATGGCTACACCTTC.

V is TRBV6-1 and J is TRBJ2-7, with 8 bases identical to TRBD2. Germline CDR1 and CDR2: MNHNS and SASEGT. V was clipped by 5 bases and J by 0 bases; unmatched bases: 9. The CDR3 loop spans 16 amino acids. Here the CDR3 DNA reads TGTGCCAGCAGTTCTAGTAGCGGGACGGGCTCCTACGAGCAGTACTTC. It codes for CASSSSSGTGSYEQYF.

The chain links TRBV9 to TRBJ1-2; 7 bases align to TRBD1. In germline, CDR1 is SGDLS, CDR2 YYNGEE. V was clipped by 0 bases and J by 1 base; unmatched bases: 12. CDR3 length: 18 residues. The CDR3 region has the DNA TGTGCCAGCAGCGTAGAACTTGGGGACAGATCATTTAACTATGGCTACACCTTC. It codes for CASSVELGDRSFNYGYTF.

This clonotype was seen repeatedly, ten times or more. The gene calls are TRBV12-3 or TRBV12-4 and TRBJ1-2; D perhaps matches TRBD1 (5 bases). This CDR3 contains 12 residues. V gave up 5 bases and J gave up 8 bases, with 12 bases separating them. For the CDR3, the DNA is TGTGCCAGCAGTCCATATGGGGGAGGCTACACCTTC. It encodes CASSPYGGGYTF.

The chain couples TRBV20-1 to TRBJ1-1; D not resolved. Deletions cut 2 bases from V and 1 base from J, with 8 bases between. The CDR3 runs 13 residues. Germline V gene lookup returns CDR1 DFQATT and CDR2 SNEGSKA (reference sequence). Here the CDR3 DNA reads TGCAGTGCTAGAAAGCAACAGAACACTGAAGCTTTCTTT. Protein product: CSARKQQNTEAFF.

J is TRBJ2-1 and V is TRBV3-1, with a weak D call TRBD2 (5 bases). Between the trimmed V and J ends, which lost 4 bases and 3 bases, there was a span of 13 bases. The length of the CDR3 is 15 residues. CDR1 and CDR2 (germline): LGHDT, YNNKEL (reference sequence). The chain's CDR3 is CASSPGLTYYNEQFF. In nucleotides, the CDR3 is TGTGCCAGCAGCCCCGGACTCACATACTACAATGAGCAGTTCTTC.

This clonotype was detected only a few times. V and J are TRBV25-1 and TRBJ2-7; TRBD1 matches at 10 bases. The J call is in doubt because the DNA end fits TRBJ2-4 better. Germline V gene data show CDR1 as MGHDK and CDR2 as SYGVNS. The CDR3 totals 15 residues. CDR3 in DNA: TGTGCCAGCAGTGAAGCGGGACAGGGGAAGAACATTCAGTACTTC. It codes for CASSEAGQGKNIQYF.

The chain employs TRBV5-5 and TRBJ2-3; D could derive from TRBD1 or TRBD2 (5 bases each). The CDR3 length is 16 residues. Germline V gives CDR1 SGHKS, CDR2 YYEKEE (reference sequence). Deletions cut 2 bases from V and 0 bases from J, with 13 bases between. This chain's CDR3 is CASSFSRDGSTDTQYF. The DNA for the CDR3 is TGTGCCAGCAGCTTTTCCCGGGACGGAAGCACAGATACGCAGTATTTT.

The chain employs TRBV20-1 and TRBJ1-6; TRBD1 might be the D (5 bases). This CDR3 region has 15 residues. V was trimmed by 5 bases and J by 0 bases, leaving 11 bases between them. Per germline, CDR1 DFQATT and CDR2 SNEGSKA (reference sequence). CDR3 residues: CSARGGSSYNSPLHF. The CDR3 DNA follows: TGCAGTGCTCGGGGGGGGAGCTCCTATAATTCACCCCTCCACTTT.

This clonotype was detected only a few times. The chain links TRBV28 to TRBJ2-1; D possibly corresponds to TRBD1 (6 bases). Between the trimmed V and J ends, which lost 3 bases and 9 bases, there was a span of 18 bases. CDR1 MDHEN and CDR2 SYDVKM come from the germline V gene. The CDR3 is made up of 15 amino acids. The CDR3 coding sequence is TGTGCCAGCAGTTTTATAGAGGGGGATGGCGGTGAGCAGTTCTTC. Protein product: CASSFIEGDGGEQFF.

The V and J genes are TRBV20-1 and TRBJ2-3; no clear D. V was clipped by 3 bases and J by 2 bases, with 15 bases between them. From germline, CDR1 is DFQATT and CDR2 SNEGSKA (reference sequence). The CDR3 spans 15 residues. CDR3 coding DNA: TGCAGTGCTAGTTCCTCCCCCGACCACACAGATACGCAGTATTTT. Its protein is CSASSSPDHTDTQYF.

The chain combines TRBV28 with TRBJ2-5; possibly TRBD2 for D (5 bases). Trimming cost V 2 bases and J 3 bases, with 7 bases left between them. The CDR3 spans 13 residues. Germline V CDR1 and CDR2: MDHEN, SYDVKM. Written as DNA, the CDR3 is TGTGCCAGCAGTTTACCCGGGGAAGAGACCCAGTACTTC. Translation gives CASSLPGEETQYF.

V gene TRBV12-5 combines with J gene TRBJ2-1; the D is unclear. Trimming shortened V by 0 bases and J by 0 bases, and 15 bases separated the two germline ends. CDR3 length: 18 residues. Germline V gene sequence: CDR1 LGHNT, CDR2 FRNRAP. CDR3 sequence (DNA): TGTGCTAGTGGTTTGGTACAGACGGTTTTCAGCTCCTACAATGAGCAGTTCTTC. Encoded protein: CASGLVQTVFSSYNEQFF.

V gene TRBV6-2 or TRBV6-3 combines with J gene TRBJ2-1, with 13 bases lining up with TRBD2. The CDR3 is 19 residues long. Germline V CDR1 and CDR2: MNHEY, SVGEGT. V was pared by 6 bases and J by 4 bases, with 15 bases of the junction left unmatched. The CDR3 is CASRNSDRGTSGIYNEQFF. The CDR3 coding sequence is TGTGCCAGCAGGAACTCGGACAGGGGGACTAGCGGGATATACAATGAGCAGTTCTTC.

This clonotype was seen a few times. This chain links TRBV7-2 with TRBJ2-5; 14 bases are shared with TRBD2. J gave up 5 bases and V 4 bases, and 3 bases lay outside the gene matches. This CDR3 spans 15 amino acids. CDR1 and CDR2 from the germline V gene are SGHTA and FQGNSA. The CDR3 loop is CASSSWTSGRETQYF. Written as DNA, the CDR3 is TGTGCCAGCAGCTCCTGGACTAGCGGGAGGGAGACCCAGTACTTC.

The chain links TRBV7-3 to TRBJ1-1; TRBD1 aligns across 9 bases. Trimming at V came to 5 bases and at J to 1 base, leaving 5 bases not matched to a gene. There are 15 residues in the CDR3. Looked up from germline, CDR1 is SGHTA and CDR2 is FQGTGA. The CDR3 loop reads CASSRTGGGNTEAFF. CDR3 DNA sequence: TGTGCCAGCAGCCGAACAGGGGGCGGGAACACTGAAGCTTTCTTT.

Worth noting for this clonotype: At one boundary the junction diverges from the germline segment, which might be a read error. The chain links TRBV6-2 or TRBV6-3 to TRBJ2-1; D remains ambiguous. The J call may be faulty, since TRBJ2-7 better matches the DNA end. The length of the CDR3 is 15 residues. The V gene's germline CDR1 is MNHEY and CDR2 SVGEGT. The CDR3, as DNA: TGTGCTAGCAGTTTTACTGAGAGCTCCTACAATGAGCAGTACTTC. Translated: CASSFTESSYNEQYF.

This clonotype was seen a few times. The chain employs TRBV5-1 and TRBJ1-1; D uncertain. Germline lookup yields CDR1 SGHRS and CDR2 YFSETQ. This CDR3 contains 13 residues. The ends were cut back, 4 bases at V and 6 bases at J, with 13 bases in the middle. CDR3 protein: CASSPVGKPEAFF. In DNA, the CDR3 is TGCGCCAGCAGCCCGGTGGGGAAACCTGAAGCTTTCTTT.

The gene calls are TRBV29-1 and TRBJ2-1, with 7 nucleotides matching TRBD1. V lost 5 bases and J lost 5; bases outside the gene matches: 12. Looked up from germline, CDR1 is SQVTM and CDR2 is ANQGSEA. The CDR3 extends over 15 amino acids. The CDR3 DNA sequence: TGCAGCGTTCTCCCCCGGGACAGACGGCACAATGAGCAGTTCTTC. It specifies CSVLPRDRRHNEQFF.

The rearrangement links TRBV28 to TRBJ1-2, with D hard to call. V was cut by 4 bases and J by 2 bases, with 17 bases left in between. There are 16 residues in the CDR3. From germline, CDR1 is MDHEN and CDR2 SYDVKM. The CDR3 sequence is CASSSRSRRMNYGYTF. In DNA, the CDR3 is TGTGCCAGCAGTTCAAGGTCACGCAGGATGAACTATGGCTACACCTTC.

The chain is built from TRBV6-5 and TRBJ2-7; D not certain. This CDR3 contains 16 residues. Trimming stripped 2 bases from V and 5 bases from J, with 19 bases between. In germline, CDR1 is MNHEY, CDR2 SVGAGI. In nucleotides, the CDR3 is TGTGCCAGCAGTTACCTAGTCGGACCCGACAAGGACGAGCAGTACTTC. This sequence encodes CASSYLVGPDKDEQYF.

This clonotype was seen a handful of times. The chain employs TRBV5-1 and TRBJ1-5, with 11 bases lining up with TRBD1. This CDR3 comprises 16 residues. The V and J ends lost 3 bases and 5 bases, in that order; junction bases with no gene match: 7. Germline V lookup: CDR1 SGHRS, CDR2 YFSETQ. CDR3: CASSYGGGQGDQPQHF. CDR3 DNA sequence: TGCGCCAGCAGCTACGGGGGGGGACAGGGGGATCAGCCCCAGCATTTT.

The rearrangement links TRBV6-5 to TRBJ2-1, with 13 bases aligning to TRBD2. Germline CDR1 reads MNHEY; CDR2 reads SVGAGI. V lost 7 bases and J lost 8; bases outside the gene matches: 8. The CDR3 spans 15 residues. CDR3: CASNIGLAGDDEQFF. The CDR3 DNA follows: TGTGCCAGCAACATTGGACTAGCGGGAGATGATGAGCAGTTCTTC.